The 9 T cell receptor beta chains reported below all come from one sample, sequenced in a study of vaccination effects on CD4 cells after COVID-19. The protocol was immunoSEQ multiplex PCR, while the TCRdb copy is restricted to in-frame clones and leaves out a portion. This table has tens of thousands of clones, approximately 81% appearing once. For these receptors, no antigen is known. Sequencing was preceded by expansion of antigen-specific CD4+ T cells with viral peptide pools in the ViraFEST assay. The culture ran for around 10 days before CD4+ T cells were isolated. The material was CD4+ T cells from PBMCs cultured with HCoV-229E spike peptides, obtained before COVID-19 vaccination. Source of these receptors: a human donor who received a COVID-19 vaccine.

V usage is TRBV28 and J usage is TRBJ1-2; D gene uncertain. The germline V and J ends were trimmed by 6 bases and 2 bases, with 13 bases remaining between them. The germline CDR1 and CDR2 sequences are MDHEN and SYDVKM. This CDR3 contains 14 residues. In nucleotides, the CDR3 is TGTGCCAGCAGGCTACGACCGACAAACTATGGCTACACCTTC. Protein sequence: CASRLRPTNYGYTF.

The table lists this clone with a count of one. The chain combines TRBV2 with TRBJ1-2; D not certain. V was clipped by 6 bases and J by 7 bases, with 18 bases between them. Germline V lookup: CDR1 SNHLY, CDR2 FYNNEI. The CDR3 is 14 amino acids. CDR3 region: CASRTTADNGGYTF. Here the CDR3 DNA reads TGTGCCAGCAGGACTACAGCCGATAACGGTGGCTACACCTTC.

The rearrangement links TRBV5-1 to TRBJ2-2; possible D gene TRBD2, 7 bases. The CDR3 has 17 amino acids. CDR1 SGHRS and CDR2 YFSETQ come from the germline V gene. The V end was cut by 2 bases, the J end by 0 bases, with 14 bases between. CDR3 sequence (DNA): TGCGCCAGCAGCTTAAGCAGGGGAGGGGCGAACACCGGGGAGCTGTTTTTT. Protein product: CASSLSRGGANTGELFF.

The CDR3 region is CATSDLWPQGASRNTIYF. CDR3 in DNA: TGTGCCACCAGTGATTTATGGCCCCAGGGGGCTTCGAGAAACACCATATATTTT. The genes are TRBV24-1 and TRBJ1-3, with 8 bases fitting TRBD1. CDR3 length equals 18 residues. Germline lookup yields CDR1 KGHDR and CDR2 SFDVKD. Unmatched junction bases numbered 12, after V lost 1 base and J lost 5 bases.

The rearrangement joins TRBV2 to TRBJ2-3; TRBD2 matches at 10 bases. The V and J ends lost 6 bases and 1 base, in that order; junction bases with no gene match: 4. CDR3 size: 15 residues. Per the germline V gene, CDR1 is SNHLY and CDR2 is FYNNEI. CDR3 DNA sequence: TGTGCCAGCAGCTCAACTAGCGGGGGCACAGATACGCAGTATTTT. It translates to CASSSTSGGTDTQYF.

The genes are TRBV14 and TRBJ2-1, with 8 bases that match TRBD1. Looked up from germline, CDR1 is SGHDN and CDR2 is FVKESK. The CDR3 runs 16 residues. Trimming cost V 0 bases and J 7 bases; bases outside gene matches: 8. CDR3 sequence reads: CASSQDWGQVKNEQFF. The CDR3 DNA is TGTGCCAGCAGCCAAGATTGGGGACAGGTAAAGAATGAGCAGTTCTTC.

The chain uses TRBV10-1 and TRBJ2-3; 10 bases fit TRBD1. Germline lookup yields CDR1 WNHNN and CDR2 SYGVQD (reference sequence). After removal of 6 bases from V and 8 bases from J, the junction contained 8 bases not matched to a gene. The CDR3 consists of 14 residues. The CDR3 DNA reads TGCGCCAGCAGACCCGGGACAGGGGTATCTACGCAGTATTTT. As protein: CASRPGTGVSTQYF.

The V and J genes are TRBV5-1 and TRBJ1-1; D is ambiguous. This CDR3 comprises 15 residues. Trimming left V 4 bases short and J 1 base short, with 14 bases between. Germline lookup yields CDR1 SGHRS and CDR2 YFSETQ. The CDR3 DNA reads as TGCGCCAGCAGCCCGCAAATAACAGAGAACACTGAAGCTTTCTTT. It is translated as CASSPQITENTEAFF.

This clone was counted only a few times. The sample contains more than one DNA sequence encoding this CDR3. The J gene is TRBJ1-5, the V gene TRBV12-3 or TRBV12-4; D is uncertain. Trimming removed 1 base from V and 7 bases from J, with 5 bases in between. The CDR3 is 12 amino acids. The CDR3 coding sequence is TGTGCCAGCAGTTTAGGGTACCAGCCCCAGCATTTT. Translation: CASSLGYQPQHF.